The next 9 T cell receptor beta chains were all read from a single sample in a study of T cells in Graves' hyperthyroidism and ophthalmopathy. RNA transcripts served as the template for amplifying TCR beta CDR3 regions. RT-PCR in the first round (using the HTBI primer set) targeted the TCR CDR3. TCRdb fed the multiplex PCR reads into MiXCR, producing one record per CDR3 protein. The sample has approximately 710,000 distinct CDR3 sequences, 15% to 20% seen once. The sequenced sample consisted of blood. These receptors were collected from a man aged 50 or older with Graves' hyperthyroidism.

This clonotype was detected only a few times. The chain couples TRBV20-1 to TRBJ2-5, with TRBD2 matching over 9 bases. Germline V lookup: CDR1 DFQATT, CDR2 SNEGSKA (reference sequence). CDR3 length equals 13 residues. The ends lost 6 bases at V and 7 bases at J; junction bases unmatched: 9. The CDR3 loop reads CSALQNSGGTQYF. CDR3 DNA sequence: TGCAGTGCCCTCCAGAATAGCGGGGGGACCCAGTACTTC.

The CDR3 DNA reads TGTGCCAGCAGCGGTACTAGGAGCTCCTACAATGAGCAGTTCTTC. Its translation is CASSGTRSSYNEQFF. The rearrangement uses TRBV9 and TRBJ2-1; a possible D gene is TRBD2 (5 bases). Trimming took 3 bases from V and 0 from J, leaving 10 bases between them. This CDR3 contains 15 residues. Germline V lookup: CDR1 SGDLS, CDR2 YYNGEE. Filled out from reference TRBV9 and TRBJ2-1, the complete variable domain reads DSGVTQTPKHLITATGQRVTLRCSPRSGDLSVYWYQQSLDQGLQFLIQYYNGEERAKGNILERFSAQQFPDLHSELNLSSLELGDSALYFCASSGTRSSYNEQFFGPGTRLTVL.

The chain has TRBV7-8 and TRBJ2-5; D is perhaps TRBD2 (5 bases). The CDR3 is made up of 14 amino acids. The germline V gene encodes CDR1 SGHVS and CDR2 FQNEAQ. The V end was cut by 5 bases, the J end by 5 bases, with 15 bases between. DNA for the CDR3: TGTGCCAGCAGCCTGGACTTGGGCCTGGAGACCCAGTACTTC. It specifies CASSLDLGLETQYF.

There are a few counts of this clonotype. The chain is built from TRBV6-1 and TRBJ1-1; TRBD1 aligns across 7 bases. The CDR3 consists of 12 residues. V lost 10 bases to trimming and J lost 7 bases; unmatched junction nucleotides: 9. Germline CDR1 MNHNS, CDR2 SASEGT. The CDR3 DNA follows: TGTGCCACCTTGGGACAGATACTTGAAGCTTTCTTT. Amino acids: CATLGQILEAFF.

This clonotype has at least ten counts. CDR3 region: CASSSTGTGAHQETQYF. The CDR3, as DNA: TGTGCCAGCAGTTCGACCGGGACAGGGGCCCACCAAGAGACCCAGTACTTC. V gene TRBV28 combines with J gene TRBJ2-5; 10 positions agree with TRBD1. The CDR3 totals 17 residues. With 4 bases clipped from V and 0 bases from J, the junction kept 8 bases outside the gene matches. The germline CDR1 and CDR2 sequences are MDHEN and SYDVKM. Full variable domain (outside the CDR3, taken from reference TRBV28 and TRBJ2-5): DVKVTQSSRYLVKRTGEKVFLECVQDMDHENMFWYRQDPGLGLRLIYFSYDVKMKEKGDIPEGYSVSREKKERFSLILESASTNQTSMYLCASSSTGTGAHQETQYFGPGTRLLVL.

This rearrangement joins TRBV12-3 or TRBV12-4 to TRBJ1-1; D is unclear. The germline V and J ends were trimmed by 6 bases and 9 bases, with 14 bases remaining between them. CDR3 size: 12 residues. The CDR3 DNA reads TGTGCCAGCAGCCCCACGCAACAGAAAGCTTTCTTT. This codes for CASSPTQQKAFF.

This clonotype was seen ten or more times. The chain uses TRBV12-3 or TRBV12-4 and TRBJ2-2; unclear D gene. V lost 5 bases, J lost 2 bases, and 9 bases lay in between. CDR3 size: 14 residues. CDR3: CASSIGRNTGELFF. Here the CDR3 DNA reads TGTGCCAGCAGTATCGGAAGAAACACCGGGGAGCTGTTTTTT.

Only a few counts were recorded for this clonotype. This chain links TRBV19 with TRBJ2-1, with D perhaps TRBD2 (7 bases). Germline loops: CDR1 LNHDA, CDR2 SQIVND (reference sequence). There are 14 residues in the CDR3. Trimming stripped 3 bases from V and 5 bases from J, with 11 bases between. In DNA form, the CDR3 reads TGTGCCAGTAGTATTTGGGGGGGCGACAATGAGCAGTTCTTC. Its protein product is CASSIWGGDNEQFF.

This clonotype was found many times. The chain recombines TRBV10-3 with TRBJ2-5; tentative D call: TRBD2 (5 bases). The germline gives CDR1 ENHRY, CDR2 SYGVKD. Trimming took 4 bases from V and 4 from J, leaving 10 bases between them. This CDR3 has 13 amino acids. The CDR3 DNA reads TGTGCCATCAGTGTGGTAGCGTCAGAGACCCAGTACTTC. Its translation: CAISVVASETQYF.